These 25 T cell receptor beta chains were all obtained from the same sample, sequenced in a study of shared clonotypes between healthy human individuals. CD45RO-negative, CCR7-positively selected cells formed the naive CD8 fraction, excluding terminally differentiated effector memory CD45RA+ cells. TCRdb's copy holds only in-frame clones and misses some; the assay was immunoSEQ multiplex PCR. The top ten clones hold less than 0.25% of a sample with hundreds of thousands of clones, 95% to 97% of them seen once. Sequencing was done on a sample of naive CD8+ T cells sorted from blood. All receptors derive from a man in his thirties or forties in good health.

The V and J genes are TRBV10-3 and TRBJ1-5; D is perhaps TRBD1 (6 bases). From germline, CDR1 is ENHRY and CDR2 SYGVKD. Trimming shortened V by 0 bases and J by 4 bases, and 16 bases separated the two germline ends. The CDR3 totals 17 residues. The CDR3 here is CAISESGDNPSNQPQHF. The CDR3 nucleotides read TGTGCCATCAGTGAGTCGGGGGACAACCCCTCTAATCAGCCCCAGCATTTT.

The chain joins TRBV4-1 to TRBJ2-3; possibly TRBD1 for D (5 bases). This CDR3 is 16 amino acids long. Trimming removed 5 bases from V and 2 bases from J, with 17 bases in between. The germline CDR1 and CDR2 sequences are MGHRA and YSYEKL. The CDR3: CASSTRQSANTDTQYF. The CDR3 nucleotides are TGCGCCAGCAGCACCCGACAGAGTGCCAACACAGATACGCAGTATTTT.

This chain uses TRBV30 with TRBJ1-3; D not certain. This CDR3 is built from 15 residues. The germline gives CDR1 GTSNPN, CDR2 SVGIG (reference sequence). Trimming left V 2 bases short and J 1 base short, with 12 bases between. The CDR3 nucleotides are TGTGCCTGGAGTCTAGAGCGGATATCTGGAAACACCATATATTTT. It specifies CAWSLERISGNTIYF.

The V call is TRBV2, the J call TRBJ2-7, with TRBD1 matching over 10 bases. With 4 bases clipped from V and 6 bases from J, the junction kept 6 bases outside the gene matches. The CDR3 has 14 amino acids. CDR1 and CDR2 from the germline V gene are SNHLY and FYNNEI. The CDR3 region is CASSVGQGKSEQYF. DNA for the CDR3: TGTGCCAGCAGTGTGGGACAGGGGAAAAGCGAGCAGTACTTC.

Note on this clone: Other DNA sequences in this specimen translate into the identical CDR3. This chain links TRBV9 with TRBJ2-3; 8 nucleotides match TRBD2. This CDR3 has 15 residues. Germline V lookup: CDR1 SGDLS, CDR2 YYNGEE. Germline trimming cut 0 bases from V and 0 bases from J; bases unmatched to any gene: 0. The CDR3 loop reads CASSVGTSSTDTQYF. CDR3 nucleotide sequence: TGTGCCAGCAGCGTAGGGACTAGCAGCACAGATACGCAGTATTTT.

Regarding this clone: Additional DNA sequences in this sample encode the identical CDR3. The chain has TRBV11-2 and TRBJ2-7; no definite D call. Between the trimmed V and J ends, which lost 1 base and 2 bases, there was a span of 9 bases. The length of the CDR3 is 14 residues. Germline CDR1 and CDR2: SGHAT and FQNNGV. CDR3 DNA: TGTGCCAGCAGCTTAGGTCCGGGCACCTACGAGCAGTACTTC. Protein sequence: CASSLGPGTYEQYF. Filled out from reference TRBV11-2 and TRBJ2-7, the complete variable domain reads EAGVAQSPRYKIIEKRQSVAFWCNPISGHATLYWYQQILGQGPKLLIQFQNNGVVDDSQLPKDRFSAERLKGVDSTLKIQPAKLEDSAVYLCASSLGPGTYEQYFGPGTRLTVT.

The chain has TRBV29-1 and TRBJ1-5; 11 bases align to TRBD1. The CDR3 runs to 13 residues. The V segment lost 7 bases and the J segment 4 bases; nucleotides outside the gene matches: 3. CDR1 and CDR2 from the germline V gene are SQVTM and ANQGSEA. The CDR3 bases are TGCAGCGCTGGGACAGGGGGGAATCAGCCCCAGCATTTT. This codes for CSAGTGGNQPQHF.

The CDR3, as DNA: TGTGCCAGCAGCTTAGTACAGGGGGACACTGAAGCTTTCTTT. It specifies CASSLVQGDTEAFF. The chain is built from TRBV7-9 and TRBJ1-1, with 8 bases that match TRBD1. CDR3 length: 14 amino acids. The V segment lost 1 base and the J segment 3 bases; nucleotides outside the gene matches: 1. From germline, CDR1 is SEHNR and CDR2 FQNEAQ (reference sequence).

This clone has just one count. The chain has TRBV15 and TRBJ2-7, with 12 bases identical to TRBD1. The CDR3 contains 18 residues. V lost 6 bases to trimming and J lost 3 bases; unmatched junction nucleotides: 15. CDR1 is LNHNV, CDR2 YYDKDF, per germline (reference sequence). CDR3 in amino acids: CATRDPGTGGPLGYEQYF. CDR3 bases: TGTGCCACCAGGGATCCCGGGACAGGGGGCCCTCTAGGCTACGAGCAGTACTTC.

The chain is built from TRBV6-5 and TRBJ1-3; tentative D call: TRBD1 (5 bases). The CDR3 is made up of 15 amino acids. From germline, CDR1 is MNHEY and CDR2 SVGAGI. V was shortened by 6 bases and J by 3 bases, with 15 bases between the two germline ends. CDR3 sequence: CASRVGTPGGNTIYF. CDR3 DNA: TGTGCCAGCAGAGTCGGGACGCCGGGTGGAAACACCATATATTTT.

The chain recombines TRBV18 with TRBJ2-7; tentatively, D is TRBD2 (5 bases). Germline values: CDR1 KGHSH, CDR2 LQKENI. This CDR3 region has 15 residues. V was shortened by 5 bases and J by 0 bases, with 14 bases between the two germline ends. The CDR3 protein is CASSGGLPDSYEQYF. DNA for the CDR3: TGTGCCAGCTCAGGAGGACTCCCGGACTCCTACGAGCAGTACTTC.

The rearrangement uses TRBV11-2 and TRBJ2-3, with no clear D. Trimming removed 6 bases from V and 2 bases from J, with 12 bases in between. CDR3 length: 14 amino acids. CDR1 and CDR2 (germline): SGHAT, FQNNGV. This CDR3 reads CASRMDRYTDTQYF. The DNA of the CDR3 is TGTGCCAGCAGGATGGATAGATACACAGATACGCAGTATTTT.

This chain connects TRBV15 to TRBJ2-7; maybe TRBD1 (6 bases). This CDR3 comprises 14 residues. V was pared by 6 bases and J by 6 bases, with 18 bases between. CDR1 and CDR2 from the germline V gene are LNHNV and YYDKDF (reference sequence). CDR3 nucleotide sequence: TGTGCCACCAGGTTAAGGGGGACGCAGGGCGAGCAGTACTTC. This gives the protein CATRLRGTQGEQYF.

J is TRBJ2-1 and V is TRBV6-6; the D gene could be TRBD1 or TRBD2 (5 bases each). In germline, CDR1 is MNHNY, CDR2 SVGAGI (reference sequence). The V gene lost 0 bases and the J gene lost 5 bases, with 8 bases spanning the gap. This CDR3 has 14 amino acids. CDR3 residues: CASSYSWGNNEQFF. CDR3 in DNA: TGTGCCAGCAGTTACTCGTGGGGGAACAATGAGCAGTTCTTC.

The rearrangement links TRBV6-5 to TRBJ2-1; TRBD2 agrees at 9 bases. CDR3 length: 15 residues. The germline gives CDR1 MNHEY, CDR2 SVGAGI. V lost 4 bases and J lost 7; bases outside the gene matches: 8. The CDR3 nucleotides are TGTGCCAGCAGTTTCCGAGCGGGAGGAATGAATGAGCAGTTCTTC. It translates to CASSFRAGGMNEQFF.

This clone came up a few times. The CDR3 reads CASSEMGQGDEETQYF. CDR3 bases: TGCGCCAGCAGCGAGATGGGACAGGGGGATGAAGAGACCCAGTACTTC. The chain carries TRBV5-1 and TRBJ2-5; 11 bases match TRBD1. Trimming took 4 bases from V and 3 from J; bases not matched to a gene: 8. The germline V gene has CDR1 SGHRS and CDR2 YFSETQ. CDR3 size: 16 residues.

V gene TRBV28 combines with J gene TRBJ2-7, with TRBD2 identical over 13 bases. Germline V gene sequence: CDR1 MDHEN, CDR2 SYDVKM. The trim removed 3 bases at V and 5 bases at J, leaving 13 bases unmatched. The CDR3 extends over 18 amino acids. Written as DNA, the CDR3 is TGTGCCAGCAGTTTCCAATCGCCCCAACTAGCGGGAGGGCACGAGCAGTACTTC. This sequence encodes CASSFQSPQLAGGHEQYF. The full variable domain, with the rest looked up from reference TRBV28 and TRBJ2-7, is DVKVTQSSRYLVKRTGEKVFLECVQDMDHENMFWYRQDPGLGLRLIYFSYDVKMKEKGDIPEGYSVSREKKERFSLILESASTNQTSMYLCASSFQSPQLAGGHEQYFGPGTRLTVT.

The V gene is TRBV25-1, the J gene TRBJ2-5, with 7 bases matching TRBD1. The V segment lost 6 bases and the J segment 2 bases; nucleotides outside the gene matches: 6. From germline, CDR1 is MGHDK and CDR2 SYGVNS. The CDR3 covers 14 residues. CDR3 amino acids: CASSTGTAQETQYF. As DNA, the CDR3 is TGTGCCAGCAGCACTGGGACAGCGCAAGAGACCCAGTACTTC. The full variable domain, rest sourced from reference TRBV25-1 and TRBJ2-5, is EADIYQTPRYLVIGTGKKITLECSQTMGHDKMYWYQQDPGMELHLIHYSYGVNSTEKGDLSSESTVSRIRTEHFPLTLESARPSHTSQYLCASSTGTAQETQYFGPGTRLLVL.

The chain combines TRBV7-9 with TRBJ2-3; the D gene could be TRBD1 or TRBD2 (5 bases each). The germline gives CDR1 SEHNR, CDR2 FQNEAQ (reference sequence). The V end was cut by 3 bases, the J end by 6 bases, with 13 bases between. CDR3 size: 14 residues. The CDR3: CASSLQGRPDTQYF. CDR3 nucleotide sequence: TGTGCCAGCAGCTTGCAGGGACGGCCGGATACGCAGTATTTT. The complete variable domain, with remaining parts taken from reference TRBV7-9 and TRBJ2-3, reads DTGVSQNPRHKITKRGQNVTFRCDPISEHNRLYWYRQTLGQGPEFLTYFQNEAQLEKSRLLSDRFSAERPKGSFSTLEIQRTEQGDSAMYLCASSLQGRPDTQYFGPGTRLTVL.

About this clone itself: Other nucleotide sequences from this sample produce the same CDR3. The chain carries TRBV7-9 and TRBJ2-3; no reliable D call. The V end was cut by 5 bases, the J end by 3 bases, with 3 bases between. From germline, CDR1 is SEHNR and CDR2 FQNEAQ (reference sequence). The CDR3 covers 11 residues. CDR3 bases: TGTGCCAGCAGCCCAACAGATACGCAGTATTTT. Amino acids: CASSPTDTQYF.

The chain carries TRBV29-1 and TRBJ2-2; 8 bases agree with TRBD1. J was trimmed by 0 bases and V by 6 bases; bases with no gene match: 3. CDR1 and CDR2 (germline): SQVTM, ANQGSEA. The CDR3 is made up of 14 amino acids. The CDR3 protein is CSVDRDTNTGELFF. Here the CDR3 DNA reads TGCAGCGTGGACAGGGACACGAACACCGGGGAGCTGTTTTTT.

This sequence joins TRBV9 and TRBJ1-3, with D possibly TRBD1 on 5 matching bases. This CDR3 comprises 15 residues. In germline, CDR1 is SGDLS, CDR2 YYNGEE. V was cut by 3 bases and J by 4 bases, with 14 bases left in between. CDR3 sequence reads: CASSGGVGVGNTIYF. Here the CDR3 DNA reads TGTGCCAGCAGCGGAGGGGTAGGGGTAGGAAACACCATATATTTT. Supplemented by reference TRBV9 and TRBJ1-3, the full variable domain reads DSGVTQTPKHLITATGQRVTLRCSPRSGDLSVYWYQQSLDQGLQFLIQYYNGEERAKGNILERFSAQQFPDLHSELNLSSLELGDSALYFCASSGGVGVGNTIYFGEGSWLTVV.

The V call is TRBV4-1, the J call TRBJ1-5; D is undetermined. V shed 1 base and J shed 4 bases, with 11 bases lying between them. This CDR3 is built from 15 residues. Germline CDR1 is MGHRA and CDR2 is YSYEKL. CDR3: CASSQVGGLNQPQHF. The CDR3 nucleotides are TGCGCCAGCAGCCAAGTGGGCGGATTAAATCAGCCCCAGCATTTT.

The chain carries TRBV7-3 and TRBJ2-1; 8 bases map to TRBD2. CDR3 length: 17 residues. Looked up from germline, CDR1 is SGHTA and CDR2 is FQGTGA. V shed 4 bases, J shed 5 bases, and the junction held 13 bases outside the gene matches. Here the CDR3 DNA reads TGTGCCAGCAGCTCTGCCCCTCCGGGAGGGCTAAACAATGAGCAGTTCTTC. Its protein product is CASSSAPPGGLNNEQFF.

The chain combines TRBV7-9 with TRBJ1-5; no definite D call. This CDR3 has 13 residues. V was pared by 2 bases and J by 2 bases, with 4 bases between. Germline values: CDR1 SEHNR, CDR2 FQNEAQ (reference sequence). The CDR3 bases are TGTGCCAGCAGCTTACAGGGCAATCAGCCCCAGCATTTT. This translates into CASSLQGNQPQHF.